This T cell receptor beta chain comes out of a study of cytomegalovirus exposure and HLA in healthy donors. The study's findings and limits: Association of some 18,000 TCR beta sequences with HLA alleles was found at 0.05 false discovery rate in a later analysis. According to an earlier analysis, most TCR beta V segments yielded productive rearrangements about 90% or about 30% of the time.

A multiplex PCR was run with 60 Vbeta primers and 13 Jbeta primers. The protocol was immunoSEQ multiplex PCR, while the TCRdb copy is restricted to in-frame clones and leaves out a portion. This table has around 150,000 clones, around 81% appearing once. The CDR3 runs 16 residues. From germline, CDR1 is SGDLS and CDR2 YYNGEE. Trimming shortened V by 0 bases and J by 0 bases, and 10 bases separated the two germline ends. Comment on this clone: What it binds is unknown.

The source is a man aged 45-65 years in good health and CMV-seronegative. V gene TRBV9 combines with J gene TRBJ1-3; no clear D gene. The specimen was PBMCs. This CDR3 is CASSVERASSGNTIYF. CDR3 DNA sequence: TGTGCCAGCAGCGTAGAGAGGGCAAGCTCTGGAAACACCATATATTTT. Supplemented by reference TRBV9 and TRBJ1-3, the full variable domain reads DSGVTQTPKHLITATGQRVTLRCSPRSGDLSVYWYQQSLDQGLQFLIQYYNGEERAKGNILERFSAQQFPDLHSELNLSSLELGDSALYFCASSVERASSGNTIYFGEGSWLTVV.